This TCR beta chain comes out of a study of cytomegalovirus exposure and HLA in healthy donors. Study-wide background: Per a later analysis, the roughly 670 first-cohort and 100 to 150 validation repertoires shared one platform.

It was the approximately 130-subject validation cohort, separate from the approximately 680-subject first cohort, to which the donors belonged. CDR3 length: 15 amino acids. In germline, CDR1 is PRHDT, CDR2 FYEKMQ (reference sequence). The V gene end was trimmed by 5 bases and the J gene end by 4 bases; junction bases not matched to a gene: 7. The table came from immunoSEQ multiplex PCR; TCRdb's copy has only in-frame clones and leaves some out. The profile shows fewer than 300,000 clones, roughly 90% of them singletons. Overall study findings and caveats: Rarity marked most TCR sequences, yet some public TCRs occurred in many donors. Confirmation in vitro established that a few CMV-associated chains were specific for CMV antigens.

As to this clone: The antigen remains unidentified.

Input material: PBMCs. The J gene is TRBJ2-3, the V gene TRBV13; 9 nucleotides match TRBD1. This clonotype was sampled from a woman under 30 in good health and CMV-seronegative. CDR3 DNA: TGTGCCAGCAGCCTCGGACAGGGGTTGGCAGATACGCAGTATTTT. Its protein is CASSLGQGLADTQYF.